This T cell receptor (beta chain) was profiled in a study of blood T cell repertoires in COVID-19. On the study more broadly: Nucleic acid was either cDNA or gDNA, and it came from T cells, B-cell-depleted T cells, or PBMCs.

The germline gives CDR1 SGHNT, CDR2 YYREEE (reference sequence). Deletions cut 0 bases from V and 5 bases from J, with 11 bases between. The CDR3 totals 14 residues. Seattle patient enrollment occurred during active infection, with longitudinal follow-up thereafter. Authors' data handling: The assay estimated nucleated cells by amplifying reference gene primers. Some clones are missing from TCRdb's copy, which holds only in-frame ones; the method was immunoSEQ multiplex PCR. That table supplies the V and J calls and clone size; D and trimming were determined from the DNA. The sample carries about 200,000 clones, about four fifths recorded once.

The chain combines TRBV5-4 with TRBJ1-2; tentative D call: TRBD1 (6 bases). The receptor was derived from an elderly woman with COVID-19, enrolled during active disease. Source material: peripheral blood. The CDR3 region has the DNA TGTGCCAGCAGCTTGGGGGACAACGCGTATGGCTACACCTTC. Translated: CASSLGDNAYGYTF.